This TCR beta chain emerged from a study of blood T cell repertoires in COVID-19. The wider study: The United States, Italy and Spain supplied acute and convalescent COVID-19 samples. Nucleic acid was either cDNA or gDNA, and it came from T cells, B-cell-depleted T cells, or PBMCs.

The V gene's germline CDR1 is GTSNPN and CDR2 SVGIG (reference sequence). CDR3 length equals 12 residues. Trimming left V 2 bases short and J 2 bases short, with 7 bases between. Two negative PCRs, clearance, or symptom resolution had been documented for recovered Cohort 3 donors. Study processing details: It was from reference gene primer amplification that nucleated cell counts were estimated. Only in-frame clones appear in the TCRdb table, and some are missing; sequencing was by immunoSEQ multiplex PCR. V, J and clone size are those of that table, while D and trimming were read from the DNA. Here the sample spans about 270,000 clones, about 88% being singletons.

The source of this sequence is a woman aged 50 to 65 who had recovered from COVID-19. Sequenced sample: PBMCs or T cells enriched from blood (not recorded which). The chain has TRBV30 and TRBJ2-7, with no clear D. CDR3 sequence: CAWSPTPYEQYF. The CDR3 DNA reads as TGTGCCTGGAGTCCTACCCCCTACGAGCAGTACTTC.